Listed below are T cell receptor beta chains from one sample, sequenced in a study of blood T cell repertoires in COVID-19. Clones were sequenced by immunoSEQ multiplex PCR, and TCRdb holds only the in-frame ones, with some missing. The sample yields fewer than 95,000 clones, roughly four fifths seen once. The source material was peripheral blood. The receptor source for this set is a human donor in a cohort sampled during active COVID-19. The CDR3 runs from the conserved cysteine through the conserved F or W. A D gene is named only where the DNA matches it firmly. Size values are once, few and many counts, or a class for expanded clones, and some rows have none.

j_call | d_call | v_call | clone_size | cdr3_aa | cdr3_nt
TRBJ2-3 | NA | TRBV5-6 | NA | CASSLVGRDTQYF | TGTGCCAGCAGCTTGGTAGGGAGGGATACGCAGTATTTT
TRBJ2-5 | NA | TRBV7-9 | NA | CASSPTTVLETQYF | TGTGCCAGCAGCCCAACGACAGTACTCGAGACCCAGTACTTC
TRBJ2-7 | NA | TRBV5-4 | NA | CASSLDNRVTRQYF | TGTGCCAGCAGCTTGGATAACAGGGTTACGAGGCAGTACTTC
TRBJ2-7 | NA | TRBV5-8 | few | CASILLGVQNEQYF | TGTGCCAGCATCCTTTTGGGAGTTCAGAACGAGCAGTACTTC
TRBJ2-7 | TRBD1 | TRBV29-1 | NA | CSAGDRGSSEQYF | TGCAGCGCCGGGGACAGGGGTTCATCCGAGCAGTACTTC
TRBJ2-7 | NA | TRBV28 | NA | CASTIGQHYEQYF | TGTGCCAGCACCATCGGACAGCACTACGAGCAGTACTTC
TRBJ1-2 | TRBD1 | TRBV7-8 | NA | CASSLDRGYGYTF | TGTGCCAGCAGCTTAGACAGGGGCTATGGCTACACCTTC
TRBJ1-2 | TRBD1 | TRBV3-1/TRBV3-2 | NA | CASSQGYRGFF | TGTGCCAGCAGCCAAGGGTACAGGGGCTTCTTC
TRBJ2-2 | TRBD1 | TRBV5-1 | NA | CASSLQGDTGELFF | TGCGCCAGCAGCTTGCAGGGGGACACCGGGGAGCTGTTTTTT
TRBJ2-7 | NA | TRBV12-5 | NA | CASGDTGSSYEQYF | TGTGCTAGTGGTGATACAGGGTCCTCCTACGAGCAGTACTTC
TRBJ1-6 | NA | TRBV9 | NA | CASSVDSGTKSPLHF | TGTGCCAGCAGCGTAGATTCAGGGACAAAGTCACCCCTCCACTTT
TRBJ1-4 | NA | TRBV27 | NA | CASSLSSGTIFEKLFF | TGTGCCAGCAGTCTATCGAGCGGGACAATTTTTGAAAAACTGTTTTTT
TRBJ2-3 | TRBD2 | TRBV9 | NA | CASSALAGGGVDTQYF | TGTGCCAGCAGCGCCTTGGCGGGGGGCGGGGTAGATACGCAGTATTTT
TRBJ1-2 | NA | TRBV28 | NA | CASSLNIRGIYGYTF | TGTGCCAGCAGCTTAAATATACGAGGGATCTATGGCTACACCTTC
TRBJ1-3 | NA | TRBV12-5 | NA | CASGLVVGGVGSGNTIYF | TGTGCTAGTGGTTTGGTGGTCGGAGGTGTGGGGTCCGGAAACACCATATATTTT
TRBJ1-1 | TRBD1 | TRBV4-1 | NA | CASSPTGVTEAFF | TGCGCCAGCAGCCCGACAGGGGTCACTGAAGCTTTCTTT
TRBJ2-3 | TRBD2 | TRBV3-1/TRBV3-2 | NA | CASSRAGGPLDTQYF | TGTGCCAGCAGCCGGGCGGGGGGGCCATTAGATACGCAGTATTTT
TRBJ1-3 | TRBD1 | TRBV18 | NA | CASSPPGTVSGNTIYF | TGTGCCAGCTCACCACCGGGGACAGTCTCTGGAAACACCATATATTTT
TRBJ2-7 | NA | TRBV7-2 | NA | CASSLAWLASASYEQYF | TGTGCCAGCAGCTTAGCCTGGCTCGCCAGCGCCTCCTACGAGCAGTACTTC
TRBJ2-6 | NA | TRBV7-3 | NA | CASSLESGANVLTF | TGTGCCAGCAGCCTCGAGTCTGGGGCCAACGTCCTGACTTTC
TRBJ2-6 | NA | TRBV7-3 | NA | CASRPQGANVLTF | TGTGCCAGCAGGCCCCAGGGGGCCAACGTCCTGACTTTC
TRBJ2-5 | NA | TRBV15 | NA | CATSRDLVSGTQYF | TGTGCCACCAGCAGAGATTTAGTTTCAGGCACCCAGTACTTC
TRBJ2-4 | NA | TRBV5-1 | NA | CASSFGGTRDIQYF | TGCGCCAGCAGCTTTGGCGGAACCCGGGACATTCAGTACTTC
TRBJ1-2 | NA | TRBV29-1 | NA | CSVVTGNYGYTF | TGCAGCGTTGTCACAGGGAACTATGGCTACACCTTC
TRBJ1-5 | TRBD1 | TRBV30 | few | CAWSLDRGFNQPQHF | TGTGCCTGGAGCCTGGACAGGGGGTTCAATCAGCCCCAGCATTTT
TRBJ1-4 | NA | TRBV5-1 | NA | CASSLNQGNEKLFF | TGCGCCAGCAGCTTGAACCAGGGCAATGAAAAACTGTTTTTT
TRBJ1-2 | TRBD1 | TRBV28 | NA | CASSPYTGGNYGYTF | TGTGCCAGCAGTCCCTACACAGGGGGCAACTATGGCTACACCTTC
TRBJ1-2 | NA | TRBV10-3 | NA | CAIRPGGEGYYGYTF | TGTGCCATCAGACCTGGGGGGGAAGGATACTATGGCTACACCTTC
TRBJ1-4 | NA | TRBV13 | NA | CASSARVGEKLFF | TGTGCCAGCAGTGCCAGGGTTGGGGAAAAACTGTTTTTT
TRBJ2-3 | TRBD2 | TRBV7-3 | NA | CASSPTRLAGGTDTQYF | TGTGCCAGCAGCCCCACCCGACTAGCGGGGGGCACAGATACGCAGTATTTT
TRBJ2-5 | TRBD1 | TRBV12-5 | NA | CASGSDRVVETQYF | TGTGCTAGTGGTTCTGACAGGGTGGTTGAGACCCAGTACTTC
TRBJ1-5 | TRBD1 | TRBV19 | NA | CASSLGQGSNQPQHF | TGTGCCAGTAGTCTCGGACAGGGGAGTAATCAGCCCCAGCATTTT
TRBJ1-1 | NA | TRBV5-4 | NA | CASSLAWGGVNTEAFF | TGTGCCAGCAGCTTGGCCTGGGGGGGGGTGAACACTGAAGCTTTCTTT
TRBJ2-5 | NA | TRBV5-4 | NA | CASSLAGGVIASQYF | TGTGCCAGCAGCTTGGCGGGCGGGGTAATCGCGTCCCAGTACTTC
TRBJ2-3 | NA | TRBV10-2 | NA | CASRETLTSTDTQYF | TGCGCCAGCAGGGAGACTCTTACTAGCACAGATACGCAGTATTTT
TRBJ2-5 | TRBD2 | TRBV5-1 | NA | CASSPGLAGGYQETQYF | TGCGCCAGCAGCCCTGGACTAGCGGGGGGGTACCAAGAGACCCAGTACTTC
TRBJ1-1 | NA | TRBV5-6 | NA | CASSFSGLAFF | TGTGCCAGCAGCTTCTCCGGTTTGGCTTTCTTT
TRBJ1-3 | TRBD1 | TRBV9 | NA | CASSPRDRAGNTIYF | TGTGCCAGCAGCCCGAGGGACAGAGCTGGAAACACCATATATTTT
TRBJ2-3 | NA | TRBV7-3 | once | CASSLSGGHTDTQYF | TGTGCCAGCAGCTTATCGGGGGGCCACACAGATACGCAGTATTTT
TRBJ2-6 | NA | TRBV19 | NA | CASRRLPGAGANVLTF | TGTGCCAGTAGGCGACTTCCAGGGGCTGGGGCCAACGTCCTGACTTTC
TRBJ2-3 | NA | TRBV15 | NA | CATSRDGGRDTQYF | TGTGCCACCAGCAGAGACGGGGGACGAGATACGCAGTATTTT
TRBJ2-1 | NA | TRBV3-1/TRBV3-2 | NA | CASSQGGGLEQFF | TGTGCCAGCAGCCAAGGGGGGGGCTTAGAGCAGTTCTTC
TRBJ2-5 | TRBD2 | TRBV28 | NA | CASSGPGTSGRGTQYF | TGTGCCAGCAGTGGTCCCGGGACTAGCGGACGGGGGACCCAGTACTTC
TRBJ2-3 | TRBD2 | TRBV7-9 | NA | CASTDVRGSTDTQYF | TGTGCCAGCACTGACGTGCGGGGGAGCACAGATACGCAGTATTTT
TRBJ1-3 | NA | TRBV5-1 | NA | CASSLGSSGNTIYF | TGCGCCAGCAGCTTGGGGAGCTCTGGAAACACCATATATTTT
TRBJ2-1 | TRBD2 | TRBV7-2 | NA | CASSLVASGPYNEQFF | TGTGCCAGCAGCTTAGTCGCTAGCGGCCCATACAATGAGCAGTTCTTC
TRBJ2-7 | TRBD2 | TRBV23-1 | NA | CASSHPGRGGYEQYF | TGCGCCAGCAGTCACCCAGGGCGGGGGGGCTACGAGCAGTACTTC
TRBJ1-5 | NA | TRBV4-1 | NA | CASSQAGGDSGPQHF | TGCGCCAGCAGCCAAGCGGGGGGCGACTCAGGGCCCCAGCATTTT
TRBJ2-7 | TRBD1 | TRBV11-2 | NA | CASSFGQGYEQYF | TGTGCCAGCAGCTTCGGACAGGGCTACGAGCAGTACTTC
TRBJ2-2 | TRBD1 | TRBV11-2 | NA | CASSLTGGATGELFF | TGTGCCAGCAGCTTAACAGGGGGCGCGACCGGGGAGCTGTTTTTT
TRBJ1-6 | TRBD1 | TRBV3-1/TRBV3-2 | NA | CASSQESTGTDYNSPLHF | TGTGCCAGCAGCCAAGAATCTACCGGGACAGATTATAATTCACCCCTCCACTTT
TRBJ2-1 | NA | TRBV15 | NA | CATSRGGGVSEQFF | TGTGCCACCAGCAGAGGTGGAGGGGTAAGTGAGCAGTTCTTC
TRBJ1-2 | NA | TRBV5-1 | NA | CASSPEGRVINYGYTF | TGCGCCAGCAGCCCCGAAGGCAGGGTGATCAACTATGGCTACACCTTC
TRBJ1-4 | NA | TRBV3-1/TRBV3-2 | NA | CASSHEGEKLFF | TGTGCCAGCAGCCATGAGGGTGAAAAACTGTTTTTT
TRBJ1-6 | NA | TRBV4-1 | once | CASSQDLPSPLHF | TGCGCCAGCAGCCAAGATCTCCCCTCACCCCTCCACTTT
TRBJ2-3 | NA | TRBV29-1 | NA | CSVEDPRGNTDTQYF | TGCAGCGTTGAAGATCCACGAGGTAACACAGATACGCAGTATTTT
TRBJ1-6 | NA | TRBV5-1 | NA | CASSFYGSGNNSPLHF | TGCGCCAGCAGCTTTTATGGGTCAGGCAATAATTCACCCCTCCACTTT
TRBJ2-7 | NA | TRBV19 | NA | CASSPGVSNEQYF | TGTGCCAGTAGTCCAGGGGTCAGCAACGAGCAGTACTTC
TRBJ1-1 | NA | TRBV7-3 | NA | CASSAQPGQNTEAFF | TGTGCCAGCAGCGCCCAACCGGGACAGAACACTGAAGCTTTCTTT
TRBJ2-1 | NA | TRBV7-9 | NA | CASSTGFYNEQFF | TGTGCCAGCAGCACAGGGTTCTACAATGAGCAGTTCTTC